These 17 T cell receptor beta chains share one sample of origin, sequenced in a study of blood T cell repertoires in COVID-19. Using immunoSEQ multiplex PCR, the repertoire was profiled, and TCRdb retains in-frame clones only, with some absent. The sample has approximately 70,000 clones, roughly 80% seen once. Source material: peripheral blood. The source is a woman of 80 years or more with acute or convalescent COVID-19.

J is TRBJ2-7 and V is TRBV21-1; TRBD1 reflects the table's D call only, with no check against the DNA. TRBV21-1 is termed a pseudogene. The CDR3 runs 12 residues. The CDR3 reads CASRTQVCEQYF. Written as DNA, the CDR3 is TGTGCCAGCAGGACACAGGTTTGCGAGCAGTACTTC.

CDR3 amino acids: CASSSSGEGYVEKLFF. In DNA, the CDR3 is TGTGCCAGCAGTTCGTCGGGGGAGGGTTATGTTGAAAAACTGTTTTTT. The rearrangement links TRBV28 to TRBJ1-4; TRBD1 might be the D (5 bases). There are 16 residues in the CDR3. Trimming left V 4 bases short and J 7 bases short, with 19 bases between. Germline V gene data show CDR1 as MDHEN and CDR2 as SYDVKM. Full variable domain (outside the CDR3, taken from reference TRBV28 and TRBJ1-4): DVKVTQSSRYLVKRTGEKVFLECVQDMDHENMFWYRQDPGLGLRLIYFSYDVKMKEKGDIPEGYSVSREKKERFSLILESASTNQTSMYLCASSSSGEGYVEKLFFGSGTQLSVL.

The DNA of the CDR3 is TGTGCCAGCAGCAGGGACTTCAATGAGCAGTTCTTC. Translation: CASSRDFNEQFF. The chain employs TRBV11-3 and TRBJ2-1; a weak D match, TRBD2 (6 bases). V was clipped by 5 bases and J by 6 bases, with 8 bases between them. The V gene's germline CDR1 is SGHNT and CDR2 YENEEA. This CDR3 spans 12 amino acids. Drawing the rest from reference TRBV11-3 and TRBJ2-1, the complete variable domain is EAGVVQSPRYKIIEKKQPVAFWCNPISGHNTLYWYLQNLGQGPELLIRYENEEAVDDSQLPKDRFSAERLKGVDSTLKIQPAELGDSAVYLCASSRDFNEQFFGPGTRLTVL.

The V gene is TRBV5-1, the J gene TRBJ2-5; 7 bases match TRBD1. CDR1 SGHRS and CDR2 YFSETQ come from the germline V gene. V shed 4 bases, J shed 1 base, and the junction held 7 bases outside the gene matches. The CDR3 contains 15 residues. The CDR3 protein is CASSLQDRSQETQYF. As DNA, the CDR3 is TGCGCCAGCAGCCTGCAGGACAGGAGCCAAGAGACCCAGTACTTC.

The chain combines TRBV4-1 with TRBJ1-4; TRBD1 agrees at 9 bases. Germline V gives CDR1 MGHRA, CDR2 YSYEKL. J gave up 8 bases and V 4 bases, and 5 bases lay outside the gene matches. The CDR3 covers 14 residues. CDR3 loop: CASSRPGQGEKLFF. The CDR3 coding sequence is TGCGCCAGCAGCCGGCCGGGACAGGGCGAAAAACTGTTTTTT.

The genes are TRBV11-3 and TRBJ2-3; a weak D match, TRBD2 (7 bases). V dropped 4 bases and J dropped 4 bases, with 18 bases sitting between them. CDR1 and CDR2 (germline): SGHNT, YENEEA. This CDR3 comprises 16 residues. DNA for the CDR3: TGTGCCAGCAGCTACGCCGGCGGGGGCAGAGCAGATACGCAGTATTTT. This codes for CASSYAGGGRADTQYF.

The V and J genes are TRBV19 and TRBJ1-1; D perhaps matches TRBD1 (5 bases). This CDR3 has 15 residues. CDR1 is LNHDA and CDR2 is SQIVND in the germline V gene (reference sequence). Trimming removed 0 bases from V and 5 bases from J, with 13 bases in between. The chain's CDR3 is CASSIDGHSRTEAFF. In nucleotides, the CDR3 is TGTGCCAGTAGTATAGATGGACACTCCAGGACTGAAGCTTTCTTT.

The chain links TRBV2 to TRBJ2-2, with D possibly TRBD1 on 5 matching bases. The CDR3 sequence is 14 residues long. Per the germline V gene, CDR1 is SNHLY and CDR2 is FYNNEI. Trimming took off 5 bases at V and 5 bases at J, with 12 bases between the two ends. DNA of the CDR3: TGTGCCAGCAGTTTGACAGAGCCTACCGGGGAGCTGTTTTTT. It encodes CASSLTEPTGELFF.

V gene TRBV13 combines with J gene TRBJ1-2; 9 bases line up with TRBD1. CDR3 length equals 14 residues. CDR1 and CDR2 from the germline V gene are PRHDT and FYEKMQ (reference sequence). With 4 bases clipped from V and 8 bases from J, the junction kept 8 bases outside the gene matches. The DNA of the CDR3 is TGTGCCAGCAGCTGGGGACAGGGCCTGCGGGGCTACACCTTC. As protein: CASSWGQGLRGYTF.

V gene TRBV5-1 combines with J gene TRBJ1-5; 7 bases are shared with TRBD1. This CDR3 is 15 amino acids long. The junction had 3 bases not matched to a gene; V was cut back by 1 base and J by 2 bases. The germline gives CDR1 SGHRS, CDR2 YFSETQ. The CDR3 here is CASSLTTGGNQPQHF. For the CDR3, the DNA is TGCGCCAGCAGCTTGACTACAGGGGGCAATCAGCCCCAGCATTTT.

The chain carries TRBV11-3 and TRBJ2-3, with 10 bases matching TRBD2. The CDR3 has 15 amino acids. The V segment lost 5 bases and the J segment 1 base; nucleotides outside the gene matches: 3. Germline CDR1 is SGHNT and CDR2 is YENEEA. The DNA for the CDR3 is TGTGCCAGCAGCGCGGGACTAGCGCGCACAGATACGCAGTATTTT. It yields the protein CASSAGLARTDTQYF.

This chain connects TRBV19 to TRBJ1-5, with 9 positions matching TRBD1. Germline lookup yields CDR1 LNHDA and CDR2 SQIVND (reference sequence). The CDR3 has 16 residues. V shed 5 bases and J 0 bases; nucleotides not matched to a gene: 5. CDR3 loop: CASSGGQGRSNQPQHF. The CDR3 coding sequence is TGTGCCAGTAGTGGGGGACAGGGACGTAGCAATCAGCCCCAGCATTTT.

This chain links TRBV5-1 with TRBJ2-2; 7 bases are shared with TRBD1. The CDR3 totals 17 residues. In germline, CDR1 is SGHRS, CDR2 YFSETQ. J gave up 0 bases and V 4 bases, and 9 bases lay outside the gene matches. This chain's CDR3 is CASSRKGQPTNTGELFF. CDR3 coding DNA: TGCGCCAGCAGCCGCAAGGGACAGCCGACGAACACCGGGGAGCTGTTTTTT.

The table lists this clone with a few counts. CDR3 DNA sequence: TGCGCCAGCAGCTTGGAAGCGGGGGGAGCCTACGAGCAGTACTTC. Residues: CASSLEAGGAYEQYF. The chain recombines TRBV5-1 with TRBJ2-7, with 9 bases matching TRBD2. The CDR3 is 15 amino acids. CDR1 SGHRS and CDR2 YFSETQ come from the germline V gene. With V trimmed by 0 bases and J by 2 bases, 3 bases remained unmatched. The full variable domain, in which reference TRBV5-1 and TRBJ2-7 provide the parts outside the CDR3, is KAGVTQTPRYLIKTRGQQVTLSCSPISGHRSVSWYQQTPGQGLQFLFEYFSETQRNKGNFPGRFSGRQFSNSRSEMNVSTLELGDSALYLCASSLEAGGAYEQYFGPGTRLTVT.

This clone is medium-sized by share. The V call is TRBV2, the J call TRBJ1-2; tentatively, D is TRBD1 (6 bases). Trimming took off 6 bases at V and 2 bases at J, with 16 bases between the two ends. CDR3 length equals 15 residues. Per the germline V gene, CDR1 is SNHLY and CDR2 is FYNNEI. The CDR3: CASRGRDTQNYGYTF. The CDR3 DNA reads TGTGCCAGCAGAGGCCGGGACACACAAAACTATGGCTACACCTTC. Full variable domain (remainder filled in from reference TRBV2 and TRBJ1-2): EPEVTQTPSHQVTQMGQEVILRCVPISNHLYFYWYRQILGQKVEFLVSFYNNEISEKSEIFDDQFSVERPDGSNFTLKIRSTKLEDSAMYFCASRGRDTQNYGYTFGSGTRLTVV.

This clone came up once. The CDR3 DNA reads TGTGCCAGCAGCCCAAGCGGAGGGAGTGAAGCTTTCTTT. It specifies CASSPSGGSEAFF. The rearrangement joins TRBV7-2 to TRBJ1-1; D is ambiguous. V was pared by 5 bases and J by 7 bases, with 14 bases between. CDR3 length: 13 amino acids. CDR1 is SGHTA and CDR2 is FQGNSA in the germline V gene.

The chain joins TRBV19 to TRBJ2-4; the match to TRBD1 covers 8 bases. The CDR3 sequence is 13 residues long. Trimming removed 7 bases from V and 6 bases from J; junction bases left unmatched: 5. Per the germline V gene, CDR1 is LNHDA and CDR2 is SQIVND (reference sequence). CDR3 loop: CASTADRGNIQYF. In nucleotides, the CDR3 is TGTGCCAGTACCGCAGACAGGGGAAACATTCAGTACTTC.